This T cell receptor beta chain is from a study of T-cell reconstitution after alpha-beta-depleted transplantation in children. Study-wide results and limits: Some patients showed high day-60 TCRbeta diversity, which derived from surviving recipient T cells and thymic progenitors. By about two months after transplant, alpha-beta T cells reportedly arose from several hundred graft clones that had expanded. T-cell numbers and diversity one year post-transplant derived largely from freshly generated T cells.

Germline V lookup: CDR1 SGHRS, CDR2 YFSETQ. The CDR3 consists of 15 residues. The junction had 4 bases not matched to a gene; V was cut back by 4 bases and J by 3 bases. This clonotype was counted many times. Its antigen is unidentified. TCRbeta library preparation incorporated unique molecular identifiers. TCRdb re-analysed the PCR reads in MiXCR, keeping a single row per CDR3 protein. Among about 130,000 distinct CDR3 sequences listed, about a tenth were seen once. This chain joins TRBV5-1 and TRBJ2-1; 10 bases match TRBD2. Sequenced here: PBMCs, mostly from graft donor cells, sampled 180 days after TCRalphabeta/CD19-depleted stem cell transplant. This TCR was recovered from a girl less than two years old who had a stem cell transplant for combined immunodeficiency, so the T cells may come from the graft donor. In nucleotides, the CDR3 is TGCGCCAGCAGCCCAACTAGCGGGAACTACAATGAGCAGTTCTTC. Amino acids: CASSPTSGNYNEQFF.